This T cell receptor beta chain was recorded in a study of memory CD4+ T cells and cytomegalovirus serostatus. About the research overall: Donors were healthy Belgian adults, 9 CMV seropositive and under 30 seronegative.

Repertoires were generated with immunoSEQ multiplex PCR, while TCRdb's copy carries only in-frame clones and drops some. The sample carries fewer than 90,000 clones, around 82% recorded once. Single viable CD3+CD4+CD8-CD45RO+ cells were sorted as the memory CD4+ T cells. The CDR3 totals 15 residues. The V gene lost 3 bases and the J gene lost 6 bases, with 16 bases spanning the gap. The V gene's germline CDR1 is SGHNT and CDR2 YENEEA. This receptor was taken from an adult in good health and CMV-seropositive. Sequenced input: memory CD4+ T cells from blood. The V gene is TRBV11-3, the J gene TRBJ2-3; TRBD1 is a possible D gene (6 bases). The CDR3 protein is CASSLEGGRWDTQYF. CDR3 in DNA: TGTGCCAGCAGCTTGGAAGGGGGAAGATGGGATACGCAGTATTTT.